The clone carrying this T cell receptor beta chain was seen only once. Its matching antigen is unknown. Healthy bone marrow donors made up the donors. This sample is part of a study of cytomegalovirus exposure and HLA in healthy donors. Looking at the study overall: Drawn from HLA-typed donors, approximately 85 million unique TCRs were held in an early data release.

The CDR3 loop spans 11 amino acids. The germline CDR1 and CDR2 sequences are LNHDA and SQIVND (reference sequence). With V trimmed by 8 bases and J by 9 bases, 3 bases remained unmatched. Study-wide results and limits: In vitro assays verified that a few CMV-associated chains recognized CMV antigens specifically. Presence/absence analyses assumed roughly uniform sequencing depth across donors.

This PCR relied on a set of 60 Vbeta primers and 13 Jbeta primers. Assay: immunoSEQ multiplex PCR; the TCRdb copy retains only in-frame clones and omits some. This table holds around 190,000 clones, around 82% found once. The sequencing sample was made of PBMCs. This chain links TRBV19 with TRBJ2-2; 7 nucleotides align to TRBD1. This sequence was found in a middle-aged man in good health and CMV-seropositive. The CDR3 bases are TGTGCCAGTGCAGGGGGTTGGGAGCTGTTTTTT. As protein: CASAGGWELFF.